This TCR beta chain stems from a study of molecular identifiers for immune sequencing clone quantification. Turning to the study itself: In replicates, RNA from roughly 20,000 or 100,000 naive CD8 cells was split five ways, four sequenced.

General study findings and limits: Underestimated sizes of highly expanded clones could result from identical TCR molecules that share a barcode. Spiked Jurkat TCR RNA equivalent to one cell reportedly surfaced among about 1 million naive cells.

Via MiXCR, TCRdb re-called the PCR reads, giving one row per CDR3 protein. The sample includes over 35,000 distinct CDR3 sequences, approximately 17% of them seen just once. This clonotype was seen a few times. Its antigen is undetermined. CDR3 length: 16 amino acids. CDR1 and CDR2 (germline): SGDLS, YYNGEE. Germline trimming cut 6 bases from V and 5 bases from J; bases unmatched to any gene: 10. When naive CD8 T cells were sorted, they were gated as CD8+CD4-CCR7+CD45RA+. The source is a human donor in good health. Some libraries in this study had Jurkat cell RNA spiked in. The V gene is TRBV9, the J gene TRBJ2-2; 10 bases agree with TRBD2. Material: naive CD8+ T cells from blood, with Jurkat cell RNA spiked in. Subset defined: FACS-sorted CD8+CD4-CCR7+CD45RA+ naive T cells. The CDR3 is CASNPSGRGGTGELFF. The CDR3 region has the DNA TGTGCCAGCAACCCTAGCGGGAGAGGTGGTACCGGGGAGCTGTTTTTT.